This T cell receptor (beta chain) emerged from a study of blood T cell repertoires in COVID-19. Study-wide context: Italy, Spain and the United States were the sources of the convalescent and acute COVID-19 samples. PBMCs, B-cell-depleted T cells, or T cells provided the cDNA or gDNA that made up the material.

Original methodology: Amplifying reference gene primers gave estimates of nucleated cell counts. Measured with immunoSEQ multiplex PCR; TCRdb has only the in-frame clones, and not every one. Clone size and the V and J calls come from that table; the DNA yielded D and trimming. Of around 300,000 clones listed, approximately 92% are singletons. Enrolled during active infection, Seattle patients were then followed longitudinally. The CDR3 length is 12 residues. CDR1 SEHNR and CDR2 FQNEAQ come from the germline V gene (reference sequence). The V end lost 5 bases, the J end lost 10 bases, and 15 bases lay between the germline ends.

The receptor was derived from a woman between 25 and 40 years old with COVID-19, enrolled during active disease. The rearrangement links TRBV7-9 to TRBJ2-7; D may be TRBD2 (6 bases). Sequencing was carried out using peripheral blood. CDR3 sequence reads: CASSLRDLGQYF. The CDR3 DNA reads as TGTGCCAGCAGCCTGCGGGACCTGGGACAGTACTTC. The full variable domain, rest sourced from reference TRBV7-9 and TRBJ2-7, is DTGVSQNPRHKITKRGQNVTFRCDPISEHNRLYWYRQTLGQGPEFLTYFQNEAQLEKSRLLSDRFSAERPKGSFSTLEIQRTEQGDSAMYLCASSLRDLGQYFGPGTRLTVT.